Presented here are 20 T cell receptor beta chains from one specimen sequenced in a study of blood T cell repertoires in COVID-19. Clones were sequenced by immunoSEQ multiplex PCR, and TCRdb holds only the in-frame ones, with some missing. This sample has roughly 340,000 clones, with about 90% found just once. The specimen was peripheral blood. The source is a woman in her twenties or thirties with COVID-19, enrolled during active disease.

The chain links TRBV4-2 to TRBJ2-3, with 7 bases matching TRBD1. This CDR3 has 15 residues. Germline V gene sequence: CDR1 LGHNA, CDR2 YNFKEQ. V lost 0 bases to trimming and J lost 4 bases; unmatched junction nucleotides: 4. The CDR3 nucleotides read TGTGCCAGCAGCCAAGAACAGGGGAAGTCAGATACGCAGTATTTT. Protein sequence: CASSQEQGKSDTQYF.

The gene calls are TRBV27 and TRBJ2-2, with D possibly matching TRBD1 (6 bases). The CDR3 totals 14 residues. The V end lost 6 bases, the J end lost 1 base, and 9 bases lay between the germline ends. Germline CDR1 reads MNHEY; CDR2 reads SMNVEV (reference sequence). DNA for the CDR3: TGTGCCAGCAGGTTACAGGGGAACACCGGGGAGCTGTTTTTT. It is translated as CASRLQGNTGELFF.

The rearrangement links TRBV19 to TRBJ1-1; D remains unclear. Trimming pared 6 bases from V and 1 base from J, leaving 6 bases between. The CDR3 spans 12 residues. Looked up from germline, CDR1 is LNHDA and CDR2 is SQIVND (reference sequence). CDR3 amino acids: CASREENTEAFF. The DNA for the CDR3 is TGTGCCAGTAGAGAGGAGAACACTGAAGCTTTCTTT.

The gene calls are TRBV6-5 and TRBJ2-1; TRBD2 might be the D (6 bases). Germline CDR1 and CDR2: MNHEY and SVGAGI. Trimming stripped 5 bases from V and 3 bases from J, with 11 bases between. The CDR3 consists of 14 residues. The CDR3 protein is CASSPPDYYNEQFF. CDR3 bases: TGTGCCAGCAGTCCTCCGGACTACTACAATGAGCAGTTCTTC.

The chain recombines TRBV5-1 with TRBJ2-1, with 8 bases that match TRBD2. Germline V gene data show CDR1 as SGHRS and CDR2 as YFSETQ. The CDR3 has 16 amino acids. J gave up 2 bases and V 0 bases, and 4 bases lay outside the gene matches. DNA for the CDR3: TGCGCCAGCAGCTTGGAAGTAGCGGGGCCCTACAATGAGCAGTTCTTC. Translated: CASSLEVAGPYNEQFF.

The gene calls are TRBV19 and TRBJ2-4; perhaps TRBD1 as D (5 bases). V lost 3 bases to trimming and J lost 6 bases, with 12 bases between them. The CDR3 has 14 residues. The V gene's germline CDR1 is LNHDA and CDR2 SQIVND (reference sequence). CDR3 nucleotides: TGTGCCAGTAGTATGGGGCCGGGCCCAAACATTCAGTACTTC. Residues: CASSMGPGPNIQYF. The variable domain in full, with the rest retrieved from reference TRBV19 and TRBJ2-4, is DGGITQSPKYLFRKEGQNVTLSCEQNLNHDAMYWYRQDPGQGLRLIYYSQIVNDFQKGDIAEGYSVSREKKESFPLTVTSAQKNPTAFYLCASSMGPGPNIQYFGAGTRLSVL.

In this sample, this clone turned up many times. The V call is TRBV4-1, the J call TRBJ2-3, with TRBD2 matching over 12 bases. Germline CDR1 reads MGHRA; CDR2 reads YSYEKL. Trimming at V came to 0 bases and at J to 3 bases, leaving 7 bases not matched to a gene. The CDR3 is 18 residues long. CDR3 sequence reads: CASSQDRFLAGGTDTQYF. The CDR3 DNA reads as TGCGCCAGCAGCCAAGATCGGTTTCTAGCGGGAGGGACAGATACGCAGTATTTT.

V and J are TRBV12-3 or TRBV12-4 and TRBJ2-3, with D maybe TRBD1 (6 bases). The V gene lost 6 bases and the J gene lost 2 bases, with 9 bases spanning the gap. The CDR3 sequence is 13 residues long. The CDR3 region is CASSRDNTDTQYF. The CDR3 nucleotides are TGTGCCAGCAGCCGGGACAACACAGATACGCAGTATTTT.

Only one count was recorded for this clone. The chain is built from TRBV19 and TRBJ1-2; 7 bases map to TRBD1. The CDR3 is 13 residues long. Trimming cost V 3 bases and J 6 bases; bases outside gene matches: 4. Germline assignment: CDR1 LNHDA and CDR2 SQIVND (reference sequence). CDR3: CASSMGDRNGYTF. The CDR3 DNA follows: TGTGCCAGTAGTATGGGGGACAGAAATGGCTACACCTTC.

The rearrangement joins TRBV5-8 to TRBJ2-5; tentative D call: TRBD1 (6 bases). This CDR3 comprises 15 residues. The V gene's germline CDR1 is SGHTS and CDR2 YDEGEE. Trimming left V 4 bases short and J 0 bases short, with 13 bases between. CDR3 region: CASSLDGTNQETQYF. In nucleotides, the CDR3 is TGTGCCAGCAGCCTGGACGGGACAAACCAAGAGACCCAGTACTTC. Together with reference TRBV5-8 and TRBJ2-5, the CDR3 gives the full variable domain: EAGVTQSPTHLIKTRGQQATLRCSPISGHTSVYWYQQALGLGLQFLLWYDEGEERNRGNFPPRFSGRQFPNYSSELNVNALELEDSALYLCASSLDGTNQETQYFGPGTRLLVL.

This clone was counted only a few times. This chain joins TRBV9 and TRBJ2-7; TRBD1 aligns across 7 bases. Germline assignment: CDR1 SGDLS and CDR2 YYNGEE. The length of the CDR3 is 14 residues. Unmatched junction bases numbered 7, after V lost 4 bases and J lost 3 bases. The CDR3 loop is CASSPRAGGYEQYF. In DNA, the CDR3 is TGTGCCAGCAGCCCACGGGCAGGGGGCTACGAGCAGTACTTC.

The chain joins TRBV7-9 to TRBJ1-1; D ambiguous. The V end lost 1 base, the J end lost 1 base, and 10 bases lay between the germline ends. Germline V CDR1 and CDR2: SEHNR, FQNEAQ (reference sequence). The CDR3 is 15 amino acids. The CDR3 sequence is CASSLDKSTNTEAFF. The CDR3 region has the DNA TGTGCCAGCAGCTTAGACAAGTCAACGAACACTGAAGCTTTCTTT.

This chain links TRBV7-8 with TRBJ1-2, with a possible D match to TRBD1 (5 bases). With 0 bases removed from V and 4 bases from J, the gap between germline ends came to 9 bases. CDR3 size: 14 residues. CDR1 and CDR2 (germline): SGHVS, FQNEAQ. The CDR3 sequence: CASSLAGGGYGYTF. CDR3 coding DNA: TGTGCCAGCAGCTTAGCGGGGGGGGGCTATGGCTACACCTTC.

The chain carries TRBV7-2 and TRBJ2-7; 10 nucleotides line up with TRBD1. The junction had 9 bases not matched to a gene; V was cut back by 5 bases and J by 5 bases. Germline CDR1 and CDR2: SGHTA and FQGNSA. The CDR3 runs to 15 residues. The CDR3 DNA reads TGTGCCAGCAGCCCTCTTCCGGGACAGGGGAACGAGCAGTACTTC. The encoded protein is CASSPLPGQGNEQYF.

This chain links TRBV29-1 with TRBJ2-2, with D possibly matching TRBD1 (6 bases). This CDR3 region has 13 residues. The V end lost 6 bases, the J end lost 2 bases, and 10 bases lay between the germline ends. Germline CDR1 is SQVTM and CDR2 is ANQGSEA. Here the CDR3 DNA reads TGCAGCGTGAGAGGGGGTAACACCGGGGAGCTGTTTTTT. This sequence encodes CSVRGGNTGELFF.

The rearrangement joins TRBV28 to TRBJ2-5; D possibly corresponds to TRBD1 (6 bases). The CDR3 loop spans 13 amino acids. Trimming left V 5 bases short and J 7 bases short, with 14 bases between. Looked up from germline, CDR1 is MDHEN and CDR2 is SYDVKM. CDR3 sequence reads: CASSPRGTGTQYF. The CDR3 region has the DNA TGTGCCAGCAGTCCCAGGGGCACGGGGACCCAGTACTTC.

The chain recombines TRBV19 with TRBJ2-1; D perhaps matches TRBD1 (6 bases). Germline CDR1 is LNHDA and CDR2 is SQIVND (reference sequence). CDR3 length: 12 amino acids. V was clipped by 4 bases and J by 9 bases, with 10 bases between them. The CDR3 DNA reads as TGTGCCAGTAGTAGGGGGCAGGGTGAGCAGTTCTTC. Translation: CASSRGQGEQFF.

The rearrangement joins TRBV6-2 or TRBV6-3 to TRBJ1-4, with D maybe TRBD1 (6 bases). Germline V CDR1 and CDR2: MNHEY, SVGEGT. With 2 bases removed from V and 2 bases from J, the gap between germline ends came to 9 bases. The CDR3 contains 15 residues. The DNA of the CDR3 is TGTGCCAGCAGTTACAGGGGGTCGACTAATGAAAAACTGTTTTTT. It yields the protein CASSYRGSTNEKLFF.

The chain joins TRBV12-5 to TRBJ1-5; 7 bases agree with TRBD1. The CDR3 runs 14 residues. The ends lost 7 bases at V and 2 bases at J; junction bases unmatched: 5. Looked up from germline, CDR1 is LGHNT and CDR2 is FRNRAP. This chain's CDR3 is CASVRGQGNQPQHF. DNA for the CDR3: TGTGCTAGTGTGAGGGGGCAAGGCAATCAGCCCCAGCATTTT.

With respect to this clone: Compared with germline, one end of the junction differs, possibly owing to a read error. The V call is TRBV11-2, the J call TRBJ2-5, with TRBD2 as a possible D gene (6 bases). The germline CDR1 and CDR2 sequences are SGHAT and FQNNGV. The CDR3 loop spans 14 amino acids. CDR3 residues: CASSLNTVGGQGNF. The CDR3 nucleotides are TGTGCCAGCAGCTTAAATACAGTAGGAGGGCAGGGTAACTTC.